Listed here are 6 T cell receptor beta chains from one sample, sequenced in a study of blood T cell repertoires in COVID-19. Using immunoSEQ multiplex PCR, the repertoire was profiled, and TCRdb retains in-frame clones only, with some absent. The data contain hundreds of thousands of clones, roughly nine tenths of them singletons. The sequencing sample was made of peripheral blood. Receptors originate from a man between 60 and 70 years old with COVID-19, enrolled during active disease.

Here the CDR3 reads CASSGGDFNSPLHF. The CDR3 coding sequence is TGTGCCAGTAGTGGGGGGGATTTCAATTCACCCCTCCACTTT. This chain joins TRBV19 and TRBJ1-6, with TRBD1 as a possible D gene (5 bases). Trimming stripped 5 bases from V and 7 bases from J, with 12 bases between. This CDR3 comprises 14 residues. In germline, CDR1 is LNHDA, CDR2 SQIVND (reference sequence).

V gene TRBV11-2 combines with J gene TRBJ2-5; the match to TRBD1 covers 8 bases. The CDR3 covers 16 residues. Germline trimming cut 1 base from V and 2 bases from J; bases unmatched to any gene: 6. Germline CDR1 reads SGHAT; CDR2 reads FQNNGV. CDR3: CASSLVGTGVQETQYF. In nucleotides, the CDR3 is TGTGCCAGCAGCTTAGTCGGGACAGGTGTTCAAGAGACCCAGTACTTC.

The chain joins TRBV7-9 to TRBJ1-6, with D unclear. CDR3 length: 13 amino acids. V lost 1 base to trimming and J lost 13 bases, with 11 bases between them. In germline, CDR1 is SEHNR, CDR2 FQNEAQ (reference sequence). CDR3 sequence (DNA): TGTGCCAGCAGCTTAGGAGGTGGGTCCCCCCTCCACTTT. It codes for CASSLGGGSPLHF.

The rearrangement links TRBV6-5 to TRBJ2-1, with TRBD1 matching over 7 bases. V was pared by 7 bases and J by 5 bases, with 2 bases of the junction left unmatched. The CDR3 runs to 12 residues. The germline V gene encodes CDR1 MNHEY and CDR2 SVGAGI. The CDR3, as DNA: TGTGCCAGCAACAGGGGACACAATGAGCAGTTCTTC. Its translation: CASNRGHNEQFF.

This rearrangement joins TRBV19 to TRBJ1-2; 7 nucleotides match TRBD1. CDR3 length: 13 amino acids. The V segment lost 5 bases and the J segment 4 bases; nucleotides outside the gene matches: 4. CDR1 is LNHDA, CDR2 SQIVND, per germline (reference sequence). CDR3 DNA: TGTGCCAGTAGTGTCGGGACAGCCTATGGCTACACCTTC. Translated, it gives CASSVGTAYGYTF.

The V call is TRBV12-3 or TRBV12-4, the J call TRBJ1-2; D remains ambiguous. CDR3 size: 11 residues. Deletions cut 8 bases from V and 1 base from J, with 5 bases between. The CDR3 DNA follows: TGTGCCAGCTTCCTTAACTATGGCTACACCTTC. Protein product: CASFLNYGYTF.